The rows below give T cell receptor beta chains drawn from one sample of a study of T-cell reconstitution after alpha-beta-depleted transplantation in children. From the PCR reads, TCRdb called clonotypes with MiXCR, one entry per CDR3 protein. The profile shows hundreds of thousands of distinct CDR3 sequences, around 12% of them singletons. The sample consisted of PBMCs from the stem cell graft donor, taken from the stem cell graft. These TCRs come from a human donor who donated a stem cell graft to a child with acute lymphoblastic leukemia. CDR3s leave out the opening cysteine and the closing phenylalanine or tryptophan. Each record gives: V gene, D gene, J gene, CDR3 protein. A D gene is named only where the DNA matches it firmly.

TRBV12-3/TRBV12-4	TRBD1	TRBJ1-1	ASSRGQGNTEAF
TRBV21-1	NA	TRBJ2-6	ASRGDRGSRGANVLT
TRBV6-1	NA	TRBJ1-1	ASSEDRRTEAF
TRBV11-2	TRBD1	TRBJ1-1	ASHDGQVRAF
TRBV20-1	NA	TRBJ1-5	SASSSNQPQH
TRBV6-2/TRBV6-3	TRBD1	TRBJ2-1	ASRTGTGGAPLF
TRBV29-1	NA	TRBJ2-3	SFRRGTGDTQY
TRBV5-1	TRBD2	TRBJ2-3	ASSSGLAGGGTTDTQY
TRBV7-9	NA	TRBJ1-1	ASSLQGWDTEAF
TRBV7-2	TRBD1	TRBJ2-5	ASSQQTGSQETQY
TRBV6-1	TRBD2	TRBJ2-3	ASRQRGSTDTQY
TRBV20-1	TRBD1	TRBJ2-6	SARDRDSFSGANVLT
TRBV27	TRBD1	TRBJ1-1	ASSLSGDRGIGAF
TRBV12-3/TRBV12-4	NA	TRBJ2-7	ASGRGRGSYEQY
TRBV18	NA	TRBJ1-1	ASSLSSEAF
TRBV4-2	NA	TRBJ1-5	ASSQDVESNQPQH
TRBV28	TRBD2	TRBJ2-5	ASSPRTSGVQETQY
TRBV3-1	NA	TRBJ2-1	ASSQVHQLKSREQF
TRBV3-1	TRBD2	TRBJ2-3	ASSPQTSRTDTQY
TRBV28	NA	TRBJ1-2	ASSVPRTAQNYGYT
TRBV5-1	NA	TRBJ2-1	ASSRWNEQF
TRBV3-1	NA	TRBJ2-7	ASSPAISSYEQY
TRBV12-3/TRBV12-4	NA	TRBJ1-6	ASSLRRSGHSPLH
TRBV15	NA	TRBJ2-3	ATSGEVTAPDTQY
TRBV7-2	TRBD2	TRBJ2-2	ASSLNPGGPHAGELF
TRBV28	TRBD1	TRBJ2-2	ASGGQGVGAGELF
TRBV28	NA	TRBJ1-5	ASSLRRRLGQPQH
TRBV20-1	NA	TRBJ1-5	SASEGVYQPQH
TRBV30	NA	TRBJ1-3	AWTVSGNTIY
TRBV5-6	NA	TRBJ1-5	ASSSPQSGPQH
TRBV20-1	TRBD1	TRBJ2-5	SARGTTIDRGKETQY
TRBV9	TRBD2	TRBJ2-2	ASSVDWRGLPGELF
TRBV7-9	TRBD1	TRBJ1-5	ASSSAGGHQPQH
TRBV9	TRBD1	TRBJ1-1	ASSVWGQASNTEAF
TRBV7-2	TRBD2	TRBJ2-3	ASSLGLAGGLGDTQY
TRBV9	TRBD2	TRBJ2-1	ASSVLAVPHSRNEQF
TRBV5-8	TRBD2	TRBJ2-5	ASSLFINSGGQETQY
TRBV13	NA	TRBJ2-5	ASSLRRRETQY
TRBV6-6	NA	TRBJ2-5	ASSYDYQETQY
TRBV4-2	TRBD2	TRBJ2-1	ASSQSQRGSNEQF
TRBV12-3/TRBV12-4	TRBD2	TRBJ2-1	ASSFTSGDEQF